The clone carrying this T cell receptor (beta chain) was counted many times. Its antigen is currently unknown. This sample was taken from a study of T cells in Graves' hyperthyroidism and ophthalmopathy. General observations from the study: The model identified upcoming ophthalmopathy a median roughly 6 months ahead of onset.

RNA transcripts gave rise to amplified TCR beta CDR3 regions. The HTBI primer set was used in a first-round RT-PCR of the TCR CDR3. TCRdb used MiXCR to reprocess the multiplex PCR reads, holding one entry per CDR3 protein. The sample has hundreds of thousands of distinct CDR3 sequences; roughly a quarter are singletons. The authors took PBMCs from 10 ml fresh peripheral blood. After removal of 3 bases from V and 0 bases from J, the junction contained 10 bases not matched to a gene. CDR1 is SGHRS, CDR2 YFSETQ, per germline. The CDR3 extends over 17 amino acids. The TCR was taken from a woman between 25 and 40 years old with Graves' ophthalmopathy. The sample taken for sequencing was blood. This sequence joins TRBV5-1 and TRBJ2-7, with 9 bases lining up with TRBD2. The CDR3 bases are TGCGCCAGCAGCTGGAGAGCGGGGGGCCAAAGCTCCTACGAGCAGTACTTC. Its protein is CASSWRAGGQSSYEQYF.